Listed below are T cell receptor beta chains from one sample, sequenced in a study of blood T cell repertoires in COVID-19. Sequenced by immunoSEQ multiplex PCR; TCRdb stores in-frame clones only, minus some. The table includes more than 15,000 clones, roughly nine tenths detected once. The material sequenced was peripheral blood. The receptors here all came from a human donor in a cohort sampled during active COVID-19. CDR3s include the opening cysteine and the closing phenylalanine or tryptophan. A D gene is named only where the DNA matches it firmly. A row's size may be missing; if present it is once, few, many or a size class.

clone_size cdr3_length j_call v_call d_call cdr3_aa cdr3_nt
- 13 TRBJ2-7 TRBV6-5 - CASVHGSSYEQYF TGTGCCAGCGTTCACGGGAGCTCCTACGAGCAGTACTTC
- 16 TRBJ2-1 TRBV5-1 TRBD2 CASSTSGTSAANEQFF TGCGCCAGCAGCACCTCCGGGACTAGCGCTGCCAATGAGCAGTTCTTC
once 12 TRBJ2-5 TRBV7-8 - CASSLLQTSYYF TGTGCCAGCAGCTTATTGCAAACTTCGTATTACTTC
- 13 TRBJ1-2 TRBV2 - CASSVVGRPGYTF TGTGCCAGCAGTGTAGTCGGGAGGCCTGGCTACACCTTC
- 18 TRBJ2-3 TRBV5-1 TRBD2 CASSTTSGISRWTDTQYF TGCGCCAGCAGCACAACTAGCGGCATTTCGAGGTGGACAGATACGCAGTATTTT
- 14 TRBJ2-2 TRBV21-1 - CASSKVGNTGELFF TGTGCCAGCAGCAAAGTCGGGAACACCGGGGAGCTGTTTTTT
- 14 TRBJ1-2 TRBV6-2/TRBV6-3 TRBD1 CASSRQGSPYGYTF TGTGCCAGCAGCCGACAGGGGTCCCCCTATGGCTACACCTTC
- 14 TRBJ1-6 TRBV9 - CASSVIGERSPLHF TGTGCCAGCAGCGTGATAGGGGAACGTTCACCCCTCCACTTT
- 14 TRBJ2-3 TRBV6-5 TRBD2 CASSGGGATDTQYF TGTGCCAGCAGCGGCGGGGGGGCCACAGATACGCAGTATTTT
once 15 TRBJ2-5 TRBV7-9 - CASSPSEVRGETQYF TGTGCCAGCAGCCCCTCGGAGGTCCGTGGGGAGACCCAGTACTTC
- 16 TRBJ2-1 TRBV13 TRBD2 CASSFRTSGRGNEQFF TGTGCCAGCAGCTTTCGGACTAGCGGGAGAGGCAATGAGCAGTTCTTC
once 13 TRBJ2-5 TRBV12-3/TRBV12-4 - CASRTTPEETQYF TGTGCCAGCAGGACAACACCCGAAGAGACCCAGTACTTC
- 13 TRBJ1-4 TRBV30 - CAWSPGRGEKLFF TGTGCCTGGAGTCCGGGCAGGGGAGAAAAACTGTTTTTT
few 14 TRBJ2-3 TRBV7-2 TRBD2 CASSLQRDTDTQYF TGTGCCAGCAGCCTCCAGCGGGACACAGATACGCAGTATTTT
- 14 TRBJ2-3 TRBV24-1 TRBD2 CATVAGGPTDTQYF TGTGCCACCGTAGCGGGGGGACCCACAGATACGCAGTATTTT
- 14 TRBJ2-3 TRBV24-1 - CATARASSTDTQYF TGTGCCACCGCGAGGGCTTCTAGCACAGATACGCAGTATTTT
few 17 TRBJ2-3 TRBV7-6 TRBD2 CASSLAYSGGGEDTQYF TGTGCCAGCAGCTTAGCATATAGCGGGGGGGGAGAAGATACGCAGTATTTT
few 14 TRBJ1-5 TRBV29-1 TRBD1 CSVTTGTGYQPQHF TGCAGCGTCACCACCGGGACAGGGTATCAGCCCCAGCATTTT
- 15 TRBJ2-1 TRBV6-5 TRBD1 CASSYDRGLTNEQFF TGTGCCAGCAGTTACGACAGGGGACTTACTAATGAGCAGTTCTTC
- 14 TRBJ2-3 TRBV6-6 TRBD1 CASRGQGASDTQYF TGTGCCAGCAGGGGACAGGGGGCTTCAGATACGCAGTATTTT
- 16 TRBJ2-1 TRBV14 - CASSQGTPLRQAEQFF TGTGCCAGCAGCCAAGGGACTCCTCTTAGACAGGCTGAGCAGTTCTTC
- 15 TRBJ2-5 TRBV5-1 - CASSLSQGSQETQYF TGCGCCAGCAGCTTGTCCCAGGGCTCCCAAGAGACCCAGTACTTC
- 16 TRBJ2-5 TRBV7-3 TRBD1 CASSPHRTGGKETQYF TGTGCCAGCAGCCCTCATCGGACAGGGGGCAAGGAGACCCAGTACTTC
- 18 TRBJ2-1 TRBV4-1 TRBD2 CASSHSAGGTSGKGEQFF TGCGCCAGCAGCCATTCCGCCGGCGGGACTAGCGGGAAGGGTGAGCAGTTCTTC
- 14 TRBJ1-2 TRBV10-3 - CAISESTRGDGYTF TGTGCCATCAGTGAGTCGACCCGAGGCGATGGCTACACCTTC
once 12 TRBJ2-5 TRBV19 TRBD1 CASSPQGATQYF TGTGCCAGTAGTCCTCAGGGGGCAACCCAGTACTTC
- 15 TRBJ1-6 TRBV27 - CASSLSSPYNSPLHF TGTGCCAGCAGTTTATCCAGTCCCTATAATTCACCCCTCCACTTT
- 14 TRBJ2-2 TRBV15 TRBD2 CATSISGGAGELFF TGTGCCACCAGCATTAGCGGGGGGGCCGGGGAGCTGTTTTTT
once 15 TRBJ2-7 TRBV27 TRBD1 CASSPRQGATYEQYF TGTGCCAGCAGTCCCCGACAGGGGGCGACCTACGAGCAGTACTTC
- 15 TRBJ2-2 TRBV27 - CASSFGRVGTGELFF TGTGCCAGCAGTTTTGGCAGGGTGGGCACCGGGGAGCTGTTTTTT
- 16 TRBJ1-3 TRBV18 - CASSPWQPDSGNTIYF TGTGCCAGCTCACCTTGGCAACCCGACTCTGGAAACACCATATATTTT
- 17 TRBJ2-6 TRBV5-8 - CASSLMGSWSGANVLTF TGTGCCAGCAGCTTGATGGGTAGCTGGTCTGGGGCCAACGTCCTGACTTTC
- 16 TRBJ2-1 TRBV5-1 - CASSTPGLSGSNEQFF TGCGCCAGCAGCACGCCCGGTTTGAGCGGATCCAATGAGCAGTTCTTC
- 17 TRBJ2-2 TRBV5-1 TRBD2 CASIASGGSANTGELFF TGCGCCAGCATTGCTAGCGGGGGGTCCGCGAACACCGGGGAGCTGTTTTTT
- 15 TRBJ1-5 TRBV30 TRBD1 CAWRSTGTGEQPQHF TGTGCCTGGAGGTCGACCGGGACAGGGGAACAGCCCCAGCATTTT
- 15 TRBJ1-4 TRBV28 - CASSPAGVSNEKLFF TGTGCCAGCAGTCCCGCGGGGGTTAGTAATGAAAAACTGTTTTTT
- 16 TRBJ2-3 TRBV5-1 TRBD2 CASSLTRTSGTDTQYF TGCGCCAGCAGCTTGACGAGAACTAGCGGCACAGATACGCAGTATTTT
- 16 TRBJ2-6 TRBV7-2 - CASSLSGAAGANVLTF TGTGCCAGCAGCTTATCAGGGGCAGCTGGGGCCAACGTCCTGACTTTC
few 16 TRBJ2-3 TRBV11-2 TRBD2 CASSLGTLAGTDTQYF TGTGCCAGCAGCTTAGGGACCCTAGCGGGCACAGATACGCAGTATTTT
once 15 TRBJ1-1 TRBV5-5 - CASSNPAGPGTEAFF TGTGCCAGCAGCAATCCCGCCGGGCCGGGGACTGAAGCTTTCTTT
- 13 TRBJ1-3 TRBV18 TRBD1 CASSPDRANTIYF TGTGCCAGCTCACCTGACAGGGCAAACACCATATATTTT
- 15 TRBJ1-1 TRBV7-9 TRBD1 CASSSDRGTDTEAFF TGTGCCAGCAGCTCCGACCGTGGGACAGACACTGAAGCTTTCTTT
once 17 TRBJ2-1 TRBV19 TRBD2 CASSISPGLAGANEQFF TGTGCCAGTAGTATATCACCGGGACTAGCGGGAGCGAATGAGCAGTTCTTC
- 14 TRBJ2-2 TRBV11-3 TRBD2 CASTLAGGAGELFF TGTGCCAGCACACTAGCGGGGGGGGCCGGGGAGCTGTTTTTT
- 13 TRBJ1-3 TRBV19 - CASSIDLGNTIYF TGTGCCAGTAGTATAGACCTCGGAAACACCATATATTTT
- 12 TRBJ1-2 TRBV29-1 TRBD1 CSGGQGSYGYTF TGCAGCGGGGGACAGGGTAGCTATGGCTACACCTTC
- 15 TRBJ2-3 TRBV10-2 - CASRLGLLSTDTQYF TGCGCCAGCAGGTTGGGACTCTTAAGCACAGATACGCAGTATTTT
- 16 TRBJ2-1 TRBV3-1/TRBV3-2 TRBD2 CASSHHSGSSYNEQFF TGTGCCAGCAGCCATCATAGCGGGAGCTCCTACAATGAGCAGTTCTTC
- 18 TRBJ2-5 TRBV28 TRBD2 CASSSRLLAGGRGETQYF TGTGCCAGCAGTTCCCGCCTTCTAGCGGGGGGTCGGGGTGAGACCCAGTACTTC
- 17 TRBJ2-5 TRBV5-4 - CASSLVRPGGIQETQYF TGTGCCAGCAGCTTGGTTCGGCCAGGTGGAATCCAAGAGACCCAGTACTTC
- 15 TRBJ2-1 TRBV9 TRBD2 CASSGGLAGEDEQFF TGTGCCAGCAGCGGGGGACTAGCAGGTGAAGATGAGCAGTTCTTC
- 20 TRBJ2-6 TRBV20-1 TRBD1 CSASRFRTDRGRSGANVLTF TGCAGTGCTAGTCGCTTTCGGACGGACAGGGGCCGCTCTGGGGCCAACGTCCTGACTTTC
once 17 TRBJ2-5 TRBV4-1 TRBD2 CASSQAAAGAIQETQYF TGCGCCAGCAGCCAAGCGGCGGCGGGAGCGATCCAAGAGACCCAGTACTTC
- 13 TRBJ1-1 TRBV5-1 - CASSPGFDTEAFF TGCGCCAGCAGCCCGGGTTTCGACACTGAAGCTTTCTTT
- 14 TRBJ2-5 TRBV5-1 TRBD1 CASSQNRGRNKEYF TGCGCCAGCAGCCAGAACAGGGGGCGTAATAAAGAGTACTTC
- 13 TRBJ2-7 TRBV2 TRBD2 CASTSGGNYEQYF TGTGCCAGCACTAGCGGGGGGAACTACGAGCAGTACTTC
- 12 TRBJ1-2 TRBV28 - CASENRNYGYTF TGTGCCAGCGAGAACAGAAACTATGGCTACACCTTC
- 12 TRBJ2-2 TRBV12-3/TRBV12-4 - CASTQLAGELFF TGTGCCAGCACCCAACTAGCCGGGGAGCTGTTTTTT